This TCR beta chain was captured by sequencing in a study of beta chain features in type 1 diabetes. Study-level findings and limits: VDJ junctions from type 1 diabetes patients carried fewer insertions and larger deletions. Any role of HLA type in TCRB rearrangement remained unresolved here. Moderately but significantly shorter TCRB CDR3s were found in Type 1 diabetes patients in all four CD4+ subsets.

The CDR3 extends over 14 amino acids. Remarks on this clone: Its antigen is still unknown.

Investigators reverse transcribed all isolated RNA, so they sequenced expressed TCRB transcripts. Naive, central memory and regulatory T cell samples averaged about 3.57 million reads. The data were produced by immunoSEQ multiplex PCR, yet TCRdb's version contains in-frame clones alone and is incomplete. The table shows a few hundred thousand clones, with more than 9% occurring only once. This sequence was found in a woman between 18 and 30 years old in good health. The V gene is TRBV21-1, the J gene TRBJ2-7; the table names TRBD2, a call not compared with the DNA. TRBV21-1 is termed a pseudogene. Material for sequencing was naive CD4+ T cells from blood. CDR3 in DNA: TGTGCCAGCAGCAAAGTCGTCGAGACGGGCGAGCAGTACTTC. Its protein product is CASSKVVETGEQYF.